The 21 T cell receptor beta chains below come from one sample, sequenced in a study of Graves' ophthalmopathy and Graves' hyperthyroidism. Amplification of TCR beta CDR3 regions used RNA transcripts. In the first round, RT-PCR was carried out with HTBI primers, and a multiplex PCR formed the second round. Using its own MiXCR run on the multiplex PCR reads, TCRdb lists one record per CDR3 protein. The sample records about 390,000 distinct CDR3 sequences, approximately 18% being singletons. Sequences were obtained from peripheral blood. The receptors stem from an adult woman with stable Graves' hyperthyroidism.

The chain uses TRBV28 and TRBJ2-7; perhaps D is TRBD1 or TRBD2 (5 bases each). The V gene's germline CDR1 is MDHEN and CDR2 SYDVKM. Trimming took 9 bases from V and 3 from J, leaving 12 bases between them. The CDR3 contains 12 residues. The DNA of the CDR3 is TGTGCCAGTAAGGGACGGATCTACGAGCAGTACTTC. It translates to CASKGRIYEQYF.

This clonotype was observed at least ten times. At one of its ends the junction is not consistent with the germline gene, which may arise from a read error. This chain connects TRBV5-1 to TRBJ2-7; TRBD2 matches at 8 bases. This CDR3 has 13 residues. Germline CDR1 is SGHRS and CDR2 is YFSETQ. CDR3: CASNSGASYKQYF. The CDR3 DNA reads TGCGCCAGCAATAGCGGGGCCTCCTACAAGCAGTACTTC.

This clonotype was seen more than once but under ten times. The chain employs TRBV7-3 and TRBJ2-2, with TRBD1 matching 8 bases. Germline lookup yields CDR1 SGHTA and CDR2 FQGTGA. V shed 4 bases and J 2 bases; nucleotides not matched to a gene: 12. The CDR3 totals 18 residues. CDR3 protein: CASSSQQGASINTGELFF. The CDR3 bases are TGTGCCAGCAGCTCCCAGCAGGGGGCATCCATAAACACCGGGGAGCTGTTTTTT.

This clonotype came up many times. This rearrangement joins TRBV6-5 to TRBJ2-7; D may correspond to TRBD1 or TRBD2 (8 bases each). Germline CDR1 reads MNHEY; CDR2 reads SVGAGI. There are 16 residues in the CDR3. Between the trimmed V and J ends, which lost 10 bases and 2 bases, there was a span of 24 bases. The CDR3 is CATGGRGAGVTYEQYF. CDR3 nucleotide sequence: TGTGCCACAGGGGGCCGAGGAGCGGGAGTGACCTACGAGCAGTACTTC.

The chain combines TRBV18 with TRBJ2-7; 7 bases map to TRBD1. This CDR3 spans 13 amino acids. With 3 bases clipped from V and 5 bases from J, the junction kept 4 bases outside the gene matches. CDR1 is KGHSH, CDR2 LQKENI, per germline. This chain's CDR3 is CASSPRQGDEQYF. The CDR3, as DNA: TGTGCCAGCTCACCGAGACAGGGAGACGAGCAGTACTTC. Together with reference TRBV18 and TRBJ2-7, the CDR3 gives the full variable domain: NAGVMQNPRHLVRRRGQEARLRCSPMKGHSHVYWYRQLPEEGLKFMVYLQKENIIDESGMPKERFSAEFPKEGPSILRIQQVVRGDSAAYFCASSPRQGDEQYFGPGTRLTVT.

This clonotype was seen repeatedly, ten times or more. The V call is TRBV7-2, the J call TRBJ2-7; TRBD1 agrees at 8 bases. Trimming cost V 1 base and J 5 bases; bases outside gene matches: 1. Germline values: CDR1 SGHTA, CDR2 FQGNSA. This CDR3 is built from 13 residues. Here the CDR3 reads CASSLDRGDEQYF. The CDR3 DNA follows: TGTGCCAGCAGCTTAGACAGGGGGGACGAGCAGTACTTC.

There are many counts of this clonotype. The J gene is TRBJ1-1, the V gene TRBV29-1; D perhaps matches TRBD1 (6 bases). V was cut by 4 bases and J by 1 base, with 10 bases left in between. The germline V gene encodes CDR1 SQVTM and CDR2 ANQGSEA. The CDR3 runs to 13 residues. CDR3 nucleotide sequence: TGCAGCGTTGGGACAGCCGCGAACACTGAAGCTTTCTTT. It translates to CSVGTAANTEAFF.

This clonotype was observed many times. The rearrangement links TRBV6-2 or TRBV6-3 to TRBJ1-1, with D possibly being TRBD1 (6 bases). From germline, CDR1 is MNHEY and CDR2 SVGEGT. This CDR3 comprises 13 residues. V was clipped by 5 bases and J by 7 bases, with 14 bases between them. CDR3 DNA sequence: TGTGCCAGCAGTACCGGACAGACGATTGAAGCTTTCTTT. As protein: CASSTGQTIEAFF.

This clonotype has ten or more counts. For the CDR3, the DNA is TGCAGTGCTCCGAACCGGGACAGCAATTACGAGCAGTACTTC. It translates to CSAPNRDSNYEQYF. The chain is built from TRBV20-1 and TRBJ2-7; TRBD1 matches at 7 bases. This CDR3 has 14 residues. Germline values: CDR1 DFQATT, CDR2 SNEGSKA (reference sequence). With 5 bases clipped from V and 4 bases from J, the junction kept 11 bases outside the gene matches.

This clonotype was counted at least ten times. The rearrangement uses TRBV9 and TRBJ1-2; D gene unclear. This CDR3 comprises 15 residues. Trimming left V 0 bases short and J 3 bases short, with 12 bases between. Germline CDR1 SGDLS, CDR2 YYNGEE. The CDR3 coding sequence is TGTGCCAGCAGCGTAGGGGCAGCGTCTGACTATGGCTACACCTTC. Amino acid sequence: CASSVGAASDYGYTF. The entire variable domain, with the rest obtained from reference TRBV9 and TRBJ1-2, is as follows: DSGVTQTPKHLITATGQRVTLRCSPRSGDLSVYWYQQSLDQGLQFLIQYYNGEERAKGNILERFSAQQFPDLHSELNLSSLELGDSALYFCASSVGAASDYGYTFGSGTRLTVV.

The V and J genes are TRBV11-2 and TRBJ1-1; tentative D call: TRBD1 (6 bases). V was cut by 4 bases and J by 10 bases, with 16 bases left in between. The CDR3 has 13 residues. Germline values: CDR1 SGHAT, CDR2 FQNNGV. CDR3 region: CASSSKRGRGAFF. The CDR3 nucleotides read TGTGCCAGCAGCTCAAAGCGGGGGCGCGGAGCTTTCTTT.

This clonotype was picked up many times. This chain uses TRBV20-1 with TRBJ1-5, with D perhaps matching TRBD1 (6 bases). Trimming removed 6 bases at V and 9 bases at J, with 18 bases between. This CDR3 has 13 residues. In germline, CDR1 is DFQATT, CDR2 SNEGSKA (reference sequence). The CDR3 region has the DNA TGCAGTGCGCCGAGGGGCCAGGGGCGGCCCCAGCATTTT. It yields the protein CSAPRGQGRPQHF.

This clonotype was counted ten times or more. The chain carries TRBV7-9 and TRBJ2-5; 13 bases match TRBD2. CDR1 is SEHNR and CDR2 is FQNEAQ in the germline V gene (reference sequence). V lost 6 bases, J lost 1 base, and 8 bases stayed unmatched. The CDR3 length is 17 residues. This chain's CDR3 is CASRRGGLAGSQETQYF. In DNA form, the CDR3 reads TGTGCCAGCAGAAGAGGGGGACTAGCGGGATCCCAAGAGACCCAGTACTTC.

This clonotype was seen at least ten times. The rearrangement links TRBV6-2 or TRBV6-3 to TRBJ1-1; 9 nucleotides align to TRBD1. From germline, CDR1 is MNHEY and CDR2 SVGEGT. V was pared by 6 bases and J by 0 bases, with 5 bases of the junction left unmatched. The CDR3 is 15 amino acids. The CDR3 is CASRNRGRLNTEAFF. The CDR3, as DNA: TGTGCCAGCAGGAACAGGGGGCGATTGAACACTGAAGCTTTCTTT.

This clonotype turned up a few times. The V gene is TRBV3-1, the J gene TRBJ2-7; 10 bases align to TRBD2. The CDR3 spans 17 residues. The germline V gene encodes CDR1 LGHDT and CDR2 YNNKEL (reference sequence). With 4 bases clipped from V and 2 bases from J, the junction kept 11 bases outside the gene matches. The CDR3: CASSPTVTSGVTYEQYF. The CDR3 DNA sequence: TGTGCCAGCAGCCCGACCGTTACTAGCGGGGTAACCTACGAGCAGTACTTC.

The J gene is TRBJ2-7, the V gene TRBV7-8; 8 bases are shared with TRBD2. V lost 5 bases and J lost 4; bases outside the gene matches: 10. Germline V gives CDR1 SGHVS, CDR2 FQNEAQ. The length of the CDR3 is 15 residues. This CDR3 is CASSGSGMGLYEQYF. The CDR3 nucleotides are TGTGCCAGCAGCGGTAGCGGGATGGGTTTGTACGAGCAGTACTTC. Using reference TRBV7-8 and TRBJ2-7 for the parts outside the CDR3, the full variable domain is GAGVSQSPRYKVAKRGQDVALRCDPISGHVSLFWYQQALGQGPEFLTYFQNEAQLDKSGLPSDRFFAERPEGSVSTLKIQRTQQEDSAVYLCASSGSGMGLYEQYFGPGTRLTVT.

This clonotype was seen many times. The chain is built from TRBV2 and TRBJ2-7; 11 bases match TRBD2. This CDR3 has 19 residues. V gave up 4 bases and J gave up 3 bases; unmatched junction bases: 17. CDR1 SNHLY and CDR2 FYNNEI come from the germline V gene. The CDR3 region is CASSARLAGKGKTGYEQYF. The CDR3 nucleotides are TGTGCCAGCAGTGCCCGACTAGCGGGAAAAGGGAAGACGGGCTACGAGCAGTACTTC.

The chain links TRBV19 to TRBJ1-1; D is possibly TRBD1 (6 bases). This CDR3 has 18 residues. V was cut by 1 base and J by 7 bases, with 25 bases left in between. Germline values: CDR1 LNHDA, CDR2 SQIVND (reference sequence). CDR3: CASSIADRRGFRAGEAFF. The CDR3 nucleotides read TGTGCCAGTAGTATAGCCGACAGGAGAGGCTTTAGAGCGGGTGAAGCTTTCTTT.

This clonotype was seen at least ten times. The chain couples TRBV19 to TRBJ1-5; D unresolved. The CDR3 sequence is 18 residues long. CDR1 and CDR2 (germline): LNHDA, SQIVND (reference sequence). V was trimmed by 6 bases and J by 1 base, leaving 22 bases between them. In nucleotides, the CDR3 is TGTGCCAGTAGGGGGAGCTGGGCAAGGAATGCGAGCAATCAGCCCCAGCATTTT. Translating it yields CASRGSWARNASNQPQHF. The full variable domain, rest sourced from reference TRBV19 and TRBJ1-5, is DGGITQSPKYLFRKEGQNVTLSCEQNLNHDAMYWYRQDPGQGLRLIYYSQIVNDFQKGDIAEGYSVSREKKESFPLTVTSAQKNPTAFYLCASRGSWARNASNQPQHFGDGTRLSIL.

Ten or more counts support this clonotype. The V call is TRBV29-1, the J call TRBJ1-1; D gene unclear. The CDR3 extends over 13 amino acids. Germline CDR1 is SQVTM and CDR2 is ANQGSEA. The V gene lost 4 bases and the J gene lost 0 bases, with 9 bases spanning the gap. Here the CDR3 reads CSVVRPLNTEAFF. For the CDR3, the DNA is TGCAGCGTTGTAAGGCCATTGAACACTGAAGCTTTCTTT.

This chain uses TRBV4-1 with TRBJ2-5, with TRBD1 matching over 7 bases. The trim removed 1 base at V and 0 bases at J, leaving 5 bases unmatched. CDR3 length: 16 residues. Per germline, CDR1 MGHRA and CDR2 YSYEKL. CDR3 sequence (DNA): TGCGCCAGCAGCCAAGGGAAGGGACAGAACCAAGAGACCCAGTACTTC. Translating it yields CASSQGKGQNQETQYF.